This entry describes one TCR beta chain. Its antigen remains undetermined. Base-call qualities are not available, and no considerably larger clone is one nucleotide away. The time point label, read with the paper, signifies: week 23, last vaccination. Each vaccine dose was 300 ug of a 20-mer mutant IDH1 peptide in Montanide, given subcutaneously with topical imiquimod. Donors had newly diagnosed WHO grade 3 or 4 IDH1-mutant astrocytomas with loss of nuclear ATRX. The samples were drawn from NOA16, a multicentre, single-arm, open-label phase I trial in Germany that tested a mutant IDH1 peptide vaccine in humans for the first time. Genomic DNA for TCRB sequencing was extracted from EDTA blood using the DNeasy Blood and Tissue Kit. The protocol used for the library was the immunoSEQ multiplex PCR assay. Rearranged TCR beta chain sequences were amplified using the hsTCRB Kit according to the manufacturer's protocol. Sequencing of TCRB libraries was carried out on an Illumina MiSeq. As for the original processing: Demultiplexing, trimming and gene mapping were performed with the kit vendor's proprietary platform. TCRdb took this table from immuneACCESS and kept in-frame rearrangements with V and J called. Such tables lack part of the clones; where checked against another copy, unresolved V genes explain under half of the gap, and the rest is unexplained. V and J calls and clone size follow that table, whereas D and trimming were derived from the DNA. Counted in this sample were about 65,000 clones; around 84% of them appeared once. The ten largest clones take up over 4% of the sample.

The germline V gene supplies CDR1 SQVTM and CDR2 ANQGSEA. The CDR3 goes from the cysteine to the phenylalanine over 13 residues. The read is trimmed to its CDR3 DNA, 39 bases read in frame from base 1. The junction carries 7 bases between V and J, which are trimmed by 0 bases and 2 bases respectively. These data are taken from a study of a mutant IDH1 vaccine in newly diagnosed glioma (dated by TCRdb to the early 2020s). About the full investigation: Patients received eight vaccinations in weeks 1, 3, 5, 7, 11, 15, 19 and 23, corresponding to visits V03 through V10. Vaccination started 4-6 weeks after radiotherapy alone, or was given together with temozolomide cycles in the groups whose treatment included chemotherapy. Of the approximately 30 treated patients, about 62% were male and approximately 38% were female, and the mean age was roughly 40 years. Prior to enrollment, patients had been given standard therapy consisting of radiotherapy alone, temozolomide alone, or radiochemotherapy with temozolomide, with the combination given to most patients. Peripheral blood was drawn at six visits: V03 (baseline), V05, V07, V10, V12 and V13. For exploratory analyses, about 25 treated patients had longitudinal TCRB deep sequencing done wherever samples were available.

Broad study findings and their caveats: Availability determined which PBMC samples were chosen for TCRB deep sequencing. Immune responses induced by the vaccine were seen in more than 85% of patients across multiple MHC alleles. Pseudoprogression seemed to be unrelated to changes in the top peripheral T cell clonotypes found by TCRB sequencing. The authors stated that sample limitations prevented analyses of patient blood samples from being reproduced.

Sequencing used PBMCs, obtained from a glioma patient whose treatment included an IDH1 peptide vaccine. The chain employs TRBV29-1 and TRBJ2-5; no confident D gene assignment can be made. The clonotype originates from a man aged 30 to 45 with glioma. DNA sequence: TGCAGCGTTGAAGACACCGTACAAGAGACCCAGTACTTC. This encodes CSVEDTVQETQYF.